This TCR beta chain was retrieved from a study of cytomegalovirus exposure and HLA in healthy donors. The primer mix had 60 Vbeta and 13 Jbeta primers. Produced via immunoSEQ multiplex PCR; TCRdb's table is partial and in-frame only. The table records some 89,000 clones, 78% of them present only once. This clone is categorized as medium-sized (0.01 to 0.1%). Its target is unknown. Other DNA sequences in this sample translate to the same CDR3. V was pared by 3 bases and J by 4 bases, with 3 bases of the junction left unmatched. Looked up from germline, CDR1 is MNHNS and CDR2 is SASEGT. The CDR3 consists of 15 residues. The study's findings and limits: Donor immune exposure was known only as CMV serostatus. The CMV antigen specificity of a few CMV-associated chains was confirmed through in vitro analysis. Cytomegalovirus association was listed for 164 TCR beta chains. A likely sequencing artifact accounted for one observed cluster of highly shared sequence variants.

The receptor was derived from a woman in her thirties or forties in good health and CMV-seropositive. The sample comprised PBMCs. The rearrangement links TRBV6-1 to TRBJ2-7; 13 nucleotides agree with TRBD2. CDR3 in amino acids: CASSDRTSGSYEQYF. CDR3 nucleotides: TGTGCCAGCAGTGATCGGACTAGCGGGAGTTACGAGCAGTACTTC.